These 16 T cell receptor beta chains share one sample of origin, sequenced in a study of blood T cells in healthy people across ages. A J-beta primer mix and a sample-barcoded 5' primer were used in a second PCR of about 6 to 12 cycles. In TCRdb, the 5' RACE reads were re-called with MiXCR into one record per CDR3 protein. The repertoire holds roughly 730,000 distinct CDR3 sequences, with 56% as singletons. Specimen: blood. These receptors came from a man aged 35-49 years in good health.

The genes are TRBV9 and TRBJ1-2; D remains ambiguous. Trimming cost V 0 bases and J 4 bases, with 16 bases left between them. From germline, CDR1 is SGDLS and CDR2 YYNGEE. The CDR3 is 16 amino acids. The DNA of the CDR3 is TGTGCCAGCAGCGTAGCCATAGGTTTGGACGGCTATGGCTACACCTTC. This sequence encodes CASSVAIGLDGYGYTF.

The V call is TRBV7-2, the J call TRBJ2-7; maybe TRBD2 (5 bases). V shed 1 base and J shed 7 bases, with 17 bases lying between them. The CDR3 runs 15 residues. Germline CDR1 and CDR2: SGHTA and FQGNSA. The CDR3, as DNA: TGTGCCAGCAGCTTAGATGGGAGTCTCTACAATGAGCAGTACTTC. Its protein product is CASSLDGSLYNEQYF.

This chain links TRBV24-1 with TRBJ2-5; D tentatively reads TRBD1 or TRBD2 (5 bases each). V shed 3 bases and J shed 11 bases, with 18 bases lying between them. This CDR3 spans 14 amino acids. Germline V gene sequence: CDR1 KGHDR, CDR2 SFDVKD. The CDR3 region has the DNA TGTGCCACCAGTGATGGGGGAAGCAGCAATGAGCAGTACTTC. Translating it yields CATSDGGSSNEQYF.

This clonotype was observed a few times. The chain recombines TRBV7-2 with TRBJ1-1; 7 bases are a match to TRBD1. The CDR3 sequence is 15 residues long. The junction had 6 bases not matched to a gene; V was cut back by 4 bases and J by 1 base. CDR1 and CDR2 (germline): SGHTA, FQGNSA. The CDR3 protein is CASSSLTGPNTEAFF. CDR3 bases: TGTGCCAGCAGCTCGCTGACAGGGCCGAACACTGAAGCTTTCTTT. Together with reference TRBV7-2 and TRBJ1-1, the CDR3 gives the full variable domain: GAGVSQSPSNKVTEKGKDVELRCDPISGHTALYWYRQSLGQGLEFLIYFQGNSAPDKSGLPSDRFSAERTGGSVSTLTIQRTQQEDSAVYLCASSSLTGPNTEAFFGQGTRLTVV.

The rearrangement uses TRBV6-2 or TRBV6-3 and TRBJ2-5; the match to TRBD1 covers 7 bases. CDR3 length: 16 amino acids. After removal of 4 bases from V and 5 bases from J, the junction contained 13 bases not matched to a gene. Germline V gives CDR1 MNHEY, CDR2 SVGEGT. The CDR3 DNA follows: TGTGCCAGCAGTTTTCGGTTGGACAGGCCAGAGGAGACCCAGTACTTC. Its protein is CASSFRLDRPEETQYF.

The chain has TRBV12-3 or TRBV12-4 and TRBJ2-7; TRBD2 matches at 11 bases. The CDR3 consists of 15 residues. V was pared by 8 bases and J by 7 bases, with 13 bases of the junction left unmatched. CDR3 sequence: CASLWSSGRASEQYF. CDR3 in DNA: TGTGCCAGCCTTTGGAGTAGCGGGAGGGCAAGTGAGCAGTACTTC.

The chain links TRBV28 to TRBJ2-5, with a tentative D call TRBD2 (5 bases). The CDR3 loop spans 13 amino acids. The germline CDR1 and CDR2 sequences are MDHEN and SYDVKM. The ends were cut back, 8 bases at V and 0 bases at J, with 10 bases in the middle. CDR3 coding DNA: TGTGCCAGCGATCGGGGAAACCAAGAGACCCAGTACTTC. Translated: CASDRGNQETQYF.

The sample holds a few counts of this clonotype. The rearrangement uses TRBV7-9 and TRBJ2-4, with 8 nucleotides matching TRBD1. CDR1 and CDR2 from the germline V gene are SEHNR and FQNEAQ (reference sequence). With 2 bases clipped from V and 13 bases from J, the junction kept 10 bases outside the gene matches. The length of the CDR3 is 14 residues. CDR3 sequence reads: CASSLRTGPIVQYF. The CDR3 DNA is TGTGCCAGCAGCTTACGGACAGGGCCGATAGTGCAGTACTTC.

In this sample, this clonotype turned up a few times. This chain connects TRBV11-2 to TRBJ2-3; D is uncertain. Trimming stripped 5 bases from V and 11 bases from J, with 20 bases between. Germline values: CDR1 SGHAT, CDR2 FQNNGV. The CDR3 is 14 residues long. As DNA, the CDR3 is TGTGCCAGCAGCGTCGGATCTACTCCTTACGAGCAGTATTTT. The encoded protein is CASSVGSTPYEQYF.

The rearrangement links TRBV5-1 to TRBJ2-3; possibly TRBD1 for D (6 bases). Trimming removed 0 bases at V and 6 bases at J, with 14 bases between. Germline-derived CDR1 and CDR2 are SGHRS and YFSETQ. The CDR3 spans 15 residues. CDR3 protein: CASSLDGPQGDTQYF. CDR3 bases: TGCGCCAGCAGCTTGGATGGCCCCCAGGGGGATACGCAGTATTTT.

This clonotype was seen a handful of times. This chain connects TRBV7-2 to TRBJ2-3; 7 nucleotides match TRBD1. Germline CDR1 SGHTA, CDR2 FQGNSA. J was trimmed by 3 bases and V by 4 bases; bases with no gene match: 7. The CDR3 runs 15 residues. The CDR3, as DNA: TGTGCCAGCAGCTCCGACAGGGTCGGAACAGATACGCAGTATTTT. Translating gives CASSSDRVGTDTQYF.

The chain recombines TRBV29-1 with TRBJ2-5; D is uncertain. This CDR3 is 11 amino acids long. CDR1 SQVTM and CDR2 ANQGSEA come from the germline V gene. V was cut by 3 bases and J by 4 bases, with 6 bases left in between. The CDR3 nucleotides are TGCAGCGTTGAGATCGGAGAGACCCAGTACTTC. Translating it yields CSVEIGETQYF.

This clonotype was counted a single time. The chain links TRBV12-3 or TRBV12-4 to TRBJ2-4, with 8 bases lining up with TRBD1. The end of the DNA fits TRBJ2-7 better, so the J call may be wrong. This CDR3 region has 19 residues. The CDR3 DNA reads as TGTGCCAGCAGTCCGGGGAGACAGGGGCTTTGGGGGAGAGGCTCCGAGCAGTACTTC. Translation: CASSPGRQGLWGRGSEQYF.

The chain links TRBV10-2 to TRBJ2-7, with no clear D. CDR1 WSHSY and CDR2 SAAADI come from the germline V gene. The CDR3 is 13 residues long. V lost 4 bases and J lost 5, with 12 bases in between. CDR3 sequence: CASSAGSGDEQYF. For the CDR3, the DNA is TGCGCCAGCAGTGCCGGGTCTGGCGACGAGCAGTACTTC.

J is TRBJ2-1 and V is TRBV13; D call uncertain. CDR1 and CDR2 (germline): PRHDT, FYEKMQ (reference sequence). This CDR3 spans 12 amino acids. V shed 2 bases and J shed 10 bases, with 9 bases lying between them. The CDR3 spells CASSLYPTEQFF. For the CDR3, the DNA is TGTGCCAGCAGCTTATATCCGACAGAGCAGTTCTTC.

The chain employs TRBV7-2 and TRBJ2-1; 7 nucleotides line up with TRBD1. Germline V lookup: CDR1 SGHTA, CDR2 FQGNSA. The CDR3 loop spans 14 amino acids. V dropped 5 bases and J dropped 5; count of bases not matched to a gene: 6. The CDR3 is CASSPGQRHNEQFF. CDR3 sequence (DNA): TGTGCCAGCAGCCCGGGACAGAGACACAATGAGCAGTTCTTC.